This is a list of T cell receptor beta chains from one sample in a study of OX40 agonist ivuxolimab in advanced cancers. Profiling relied on immunoSEQ multiplex PCR, and the TCRdb table lists in-frame clones only, not all of them. This table holds approximately 90,000 clones, roughly 91% found once. The source material was CD4+ or CD8+ T cells sorted from blood, sampled in a trial of the OX40 agonist ivuxolimab. These receptors all come from an adult with an advanced solid tumor such as melanoma, head and neck, liver or kidney cancer. The CDR3 runs from the conserved cysteine through the conserved F or W. The D gene is left open where the match is weak. Some rows have no size entry. The others give once, few or many, or a class for an expanded clone.

j_call v_call clone_size d_call cdr3_nt cdr3_aa
TRBJ2-5 TRBV2 once TRBD2 TGTGCCAGCAAGAGACTAGCGGGAGGAGGTGGAGAGACCCAGTACTTC CASKRLAGGGGETQYF
TRBJ1-2 TRBV27 once TRBD1 TGTGCCAGCAGTTCGGACAGGGGCGCTCGCTATGGCTACACCTTC CASSSDRGARYGYTF
TRBJ2-1 TRBV7-2 . . TGTGCCAGCAGCTTCGTTGGGGAGCAGTTCTTC CASSFVGEQFF
TRBJ1-1 TRBV7-2 . . TGTGCCAGCAGCCACGTCCCGAACACTGAAGCTTTCTTT CASSHVPNTEAFF
TRBJ2-7 TRBV6-1 . . TGTGCCAGCAGTGAAGCGGGCAGGGACTGGGACGAGCAGTACTTC CASSEAGRDWDEQYF
TRBJ2-1 TRBV7-9 few . TGTGCCAGCAGCTTAGGCTATTCGGTGCAGTTCTTC CASSLGYSVQFF
TRBJ1-1 TRBV4-1 . . TGCGCCAGCAGCCATAGCTCTCGGCAGCTAAACACTGAAGCTTTCTTT CASSHSSRQLNTEAFF
TRBJ1-5 TRBV21-1 . . TGTGCCAGCGTCAGGGGGTGCGATCAGCCCCAGCATTTT CASVRGCDQPQHF
TRBJ2-4 TRBV28 . TRBD2 TGTGCCAGCAGTTTGTGGGAGGGTAGCAAAAACATTCAGTACTTC CASSLWEGSKNIQYF
TRBJ1-1 TRBV7-9 . TRBD1 TGTGCCAGCAGCCCCGGACAGGGGAACACTGAAGCTTTCTTT CASSPGQGNTEAFF
TRBJ2-3 TRBV30 . TRBD2 TGTGCCTGGAGGGGGGGGGTTCCCACAGATACGCAGTATTTT CAWRGGVPTDTQYF
TRBJ2-7 TRBV18 . TRBD2 TGTGCCAGCTCACCGGCTAGCGGGAGCTTTTACGAGCAGTACTTC CASSPASGSFYEQYF
TRBJ2-1 TRBV4-2 . . TGTGCCAGCAGCCAAGATCGGCAGGAGCAGTTCTTC CASSQDRQEQFF
TRBJ2-2 TRBV15 . . TGTGCCACCTCCGGGACAACGGACACCGGGGAGCTGTTTTTT CATSGTTDTGELFF
TRBJ1-2 TRBV2 . TRBD1 TGTGCCAGCAGTACGACAGGGGGCCTCGAGGGCTACACCTTC CASSTTGGLEGYTF
TRBJ2-7 TRBV7-2 once TRBD1 TGTGCCAGCAGCGCCCGAGTATCGGGACAGGGAAGAGGGTTTTACGAGCAGTACTTC CASSARVSGQGRGFYEQYF
TRBJ1-1 TRBV30 . TRBD1 TGTGCCTGGAGCGGGCAGGGGGTCACTGAAGCTTTCTTT CAWSGQGVTEAFF
TRBJ2-7 TRBV11-2 . . TGTGCCAGCAGCTTAACTCGCGGGCAGTACTTC CASSLTRGQYF
TRBJ1-1 TRBV19 . TRBD1 TGTGCCAGTAGTATGGGGACAGGGGCTATGAACACTGAAGCTTTCTTT CASSMGTGAMNTEAFF
TRBJ2-1 TRBV5-1 once . TGCGCCAGCGCGAGCAGGGCAGCCGGGTACAATGAGCAGTTCTTC CASASRAAGYNEQFF
TRBJ2-7 TRBV28 . . TGTGCCAGCAGTCCCCAACCCCGCTCCTACGAGCAGTACTTC CASSPQPRSYEQYF
TRBJ2-3 TRBV4-1 . . TGCGCCAGCAGCCCACCCTCGGATACGCAGTATTTT CASSPPSDTQYF
TRBJ2-1 TRBV20-1 . . TGCAGTGCTAGAGGCTCCAGGAAGCAGTTCTTC CSARGSRKQFF
TRBJ2-1 TRBV19 . TRBD2 TGTGCCAGTACCGGGACTAGCGGGAGCTTTAATGAGCAGTTCTTC CASTGTSGSFNEQFF
TRBJ1-1 TRBV10-3 . TRBD1 TGTGCCATCAGTGCCGGGACAGTCGGGACTGAAGCTTTCTTT CAISAGTVGTEAFF
TRBJ2-3 TRBV10-3 . TRBD2 TGTGCCTCCCGGCCTAGCGGGAGCACAGATACGCAGTATTTT CASRPSGSTDTQYF
TRBJ2-1 TRBV28 . . TGTGCCAGCGCCCTGACCGTGATGAATGAGCAGTTCTTC CASALTVMNEQFF
TRBJ2-7 TRBV7-9 once . TGTGCCAGCAGCTTAGGCCAGTTCCCCTACGAGCAGTACTTC CASSLGQFPYEQYF
TRBJ2-5 TRBV7-7 few . TGTGCTAGCAGCTTAGGTGGGGCCGGGGAGACCCAGTACTTC CASSLGGAGETQYF
TRBJ2-2 TRBV30 . . TGTGCCTGGAGTGTGGGCCTCGACACCGGGGAGCTGTTTTTT CAWSVGLDTGELFF
TRBJ2-5 TRBV11-2 . . TGTGCCAGCAAAAGGGGGTTCCAAGAGACCCAGTACTTC CASKRGFQETQYF
TRBJ2-1 TRBV6-5 once . TGTGCCAGCAGTCAGCCCGGGGTAAACTACAATGAGCAGTTCTTC CASSQPGVNYNEQFF
TRBJ1-1 TRBV9 . . TGTGCCAGCAGCCCCCATCAGGGTACCACTGAAGCTTTCTTT CASSPHQGTTEAFF
TRBJ2-5 TRBV6-1 . . TGTGCCAGCAGTGATCAACAGAGTAGTGAGACCCAGTACTTC CASSDQQSSETQYF
TRBJ2-7 TRBV4-2 . TRBD2 TGTGCCAGCAGTCCGGATAGCGGGAGACACTACGAGCAGTACTTC CASSPDSGRHYEQYF
TRBJ1-4 TRBV30 . . TGTGCCTGGAGTGTAATAACCGGTGAACTGTTTTTT CAWSVITGELFF
TRBJ2-1 TRBV2 . TRBD2 TGTGCCAGCAGTGAAGGGACTAGCGGGAGTCAGTCTAAGCAGTTCTTC CASSEGTSGSQSKQFF
TRBJ1-2 TRBV6-1 . TRBD1 TGTGCCAGCAGCGCCCGGGACAGGGGCTATGGCTACACCTTC CASSARDRGYGYTF
TRBJ2-7 TRBV28 once TRBD2 TGTGCCAGCAGCCCCGGGACTAGCGTTAACGAGCAGTACTTC CASSPGTSVNEQYF
TRBJ2-4 TRBV6-4 . . TGTGCCAGTGTCCCGGGGAGGAGACAGCCCCCCAAAAACATTCAGTACTTC CASVPGRRQPPKNIQYF
TRBJ2-1 TRBV5-1 . TRBD2 TGCGCCAGCAGCTTGGGGGGACTAGCGGGACTCACGGAGCAGTTCTTC CASSLGGLAGLTEQFF
TRBJ2-3 TRBV9 once TRBD2 TGTGCCAGCAGCGTAGGGTTTCCGGGCGGGAGGGGTCTAACGGATACGCAGTATTTT CASSVGFPGGRGLTDTQYF
TRBJ2-1 TRBV6-4 once TRBD1 TGTGCCAGCAGTGAGCGACAGGGCACCTACAATGAGCAGTTCTTC CASSERQGTYNEQFF
TRBJ1-2 TRBV2 once . TGTGCCAGCATTCTATCGACGGAAGGCTACACCTTC CASILSTEGYTF
TRBJ2-3 TRBV30 . . TGTGCCTGGTCCGTCTCAGATACGCAGTATTTT CAWSVSDTQYF
TRBJ2-5 TRBV5-3 . TRBD1 TGTGCCAGAAGCCCCGGGACAGGGACTGAGTACTTC CARSPGTGTEYF
TRBJ1-5 TRBV6-1 . TRBD1 TGTGCCAGTTGTGGACAGGGAGGACAGCCCCAGCATTTT CASCGQGGQPQHF
TRBJ1-5 TRBV27 . TRBD1 TGTGCCAGCAGTGTTACACCCGGGACAGGGTATCAGCCCCAGCATTTT CASSVTPGTGYQPQHF
TRBJ2-2 TRBV5-1 . TRBD1 TGCGCCAGCAGCCAACAGGGGGCCGGCACCGGGGAGCTGTTTTTT CASSQQGAGTGELFF
TRBJ2-2 TRBV28 . . TGTGCCAGCAGTTTTGGGGGCGCCTCCGGGGAGCTGTTTTTT CASSFGGASGELFF
TRBJ2-1 TRBV2 once . TGTGCCAGCAGTTACCGCGGGACGCCAGACAATGAGCAGTTCTTC CASSYRGTPDNEQFF
TRBJ2-7 TRBV10-3 . TRBD2 TGTGCCATCAGCGAGACTAGCGGGAGCTCCTACGAGCAGTACTTC CAISETSGSSYEQYF
TRBJ2-1 TRBV18 . TRBD2 TGTGCCAGCTCACAACGACTACTAGCGGGAGACTACAATGAGCAGTTCTTC CASSQRLLAGDYNEQFF
TRBJ2-3 TRBV28 . . TGTGCCAGCAGTTCCCCCGGCCGGTGGGGAACAGATACGCAGTATTTT CASSSPGRWGTDTQYF
TRBJ1-5 TRBV5-8 . . TGTGCCAGCGGGACATTTAGCAATCAGCCCCAGCATTTT CASGTFSNQPQHF
TRBJ2-7 TRBV4-3 . . TGCGCCAGCAGCCTTCCGTGGGACGGTAGCTCCTACGAGCAGTACTTC CASSLPWDGSSYEQYF
TRBJ2-1 TRBV5-6 . . TGTGCCAGCAGCTTGGGGGGGCTTCTCGACAATGAGCAGTTCTTC CASSLGGLLDNEQFF
TRBJ2-1 TRBV11-3 . . TGTGCCAGCAGCTTAGGAGGTTTGGGTTTGAATGAGCAGTTCTTC CASSLGGLGLNEQFF
TRBJ2-3 TRBV7-6 . . TGTGCCAGCAGCTTAGTGGGAGATACGCAGTATTTT CASSLVGDTQYF
TRBJ2-4 TRBV6-1 . TRBD1 TGTGCCAGCAGTGAGACAGGGTACTCGAACATTCAGTACTTC CASSETGYSNIQYF